This T cell receptor (beta chain) was identified in a study of cytomegalovirus exposure and HLA in healthy donors. Study-wide findings and caveats: Later on, an analysis tied 15,000 to 20,000 TCR beta sequences to HLA alleles at 0.05 false discovery rate.

There are a few counts of this clone. Its antigen is undetermined. Use of 60 Vbeta and 13 Jbeta primers characterized the PCR. This table comes from immunoSEQ multiplex PCR, and its TCRdb copy is limited to in-frame clones, with some not included. The sample lists around 130,000 clones; around 80% were seen once. V shed 10 bases and J 8 bases; nucleotides not matched to a gene: 15. The CDR3 sequence is 15 residues long. The germline gives CDR1 ENHRY, CDR2 SYGVKD. The source of this sequence is a woman between 18 and 29 years old in good health and CMV-seropositive. Sequenced sample: PBMCs. The J gene is TRBJ2-1, the V gene TRBV10-3, with 9 bases fitting TRBD1. CDR3 sequence: CATKSSGTGLDEQFF. CDR3 in DNA: TGTGCCACAAAGAGTTCCGGGACAGGGTTGGATGAGCAGTTCTTC.